The 8 T cell receptor beta chains reported below all come from one sample, sequenced in a study of T cells in Graves' hyperthyroidism and ophthalmopathy. Researchers took RNA transcripts and amplified the TCR beta CDR3 regions from them. In the first-round RT-PCR of the TCR CDR3, the HTBI primer set was used. From the multiplex PCR reads, TCRdb called clonotypes with MiXCR, one entry per CDR3 protein. The table includes about 530,000 distinct CDR3 sequences, 17% detected once. The specimen sequenced was blood. The receptor source for this set is a woman aged 18-29 years with Graves' ophthalmopathy.

This clonotype came up a few times. CDR3 DNA sequence: TGCAGTGCTAGAGGAAGGTTAAGATGGGGGCAAGAGACCCAGTACTTC. It yields the protein CSARGRLRWGQETQYF. The J gene is TRBJ2-5, the V gene TRBV20-1; D may correspond to TRBD1 or TRBD2 (5 bases each). The ends were cut back, 1 base at V and 2 bases at J, with 17 bases in the middle. The germline V gene encodes CDR1 DFQATT and CDR2 SNEGSKA (reference sequence). This CDR3 has 16 residues.

This clonotype came up many times. V is TRBV28 and J is TRBJ2-7, with 7 bases that match TRBD1. The CDR3 spans 14 residues. Germline-derived CDR1 and CDR2 are MDHEN and SYDVKM. V was clipped by 7 bases and J by 1 base; unmatched bases: 7. The DNA for the CDR3 is TGTGCCAGCACCGCAGGGGGACAGTCCTACGAGCAGTACTTC. It translates to CASTAGGQSYEQYF.

The rearrangement uses TRBV28 and TRBJ2-2; 8 bases map to TRBD1. The V gene's germline CDR1 is MDHEN and CDR2 SYDVKM. This CDR3 spans 16 amino acids. Trimming cost V 3 bases and J 7 bases; bases outside gene matches: 10. CDR3 loop: CASSLIGWTGIGELFF. CDR3 DNA: TGTGCCAGCAGTTTGATTGGGTGGACAGGGATCGGGGAGCTGTTTTTT.

DNA of the CDR3: TGTGCCAGCAGCCCCCGGGACAGGGCGGACTACGAGCAGTACTTC. Translated, it gives CASSPRDRADYEQYF. The chain recombines TRBV9 with TRBJ2-7; TRBD1 agrees at 9 bases. Losses at the gene ends were 4 bases for V and 3 bases for J; bases not matched to a gene: 8. This CDR3 region has 15 residues. Germline V lookup: CDR1 SGDLS, CDR2 YYNGEE.

This clonotype came up many times. J is TRBJ1-4 and V is TRBV7-9; a possible D gene is TRBD1 (6 bases). CDR1 and CDR2 (germline): SEHNR, FQNEAQ (reference sequence). The ends were cut back, 9 bases at V and 8 bases at J, with 19 bases in the middle. The CDR3 extends over 14 amino acids. CDR3 DNA: TGTGCCAGTGCTGCAGGGGAGAGGGGCGAAAAACTGTTTTTT. It yields the protein CASAAGERGEKLFF.

This clonotype was found many times. V gene TRBV6-1 combines with J gene TRBJ2-2; 11 bases are shared with TRBD2. With V trimmed by 1 base and J by 6 bases, 1 base remained unmatched. The length of the CDR3 is 15 residues. Germline-derived CDR1 and CDR2 are MNHNS and SASEGT. The CDR3 spells CASSEVAGGPGELFF. The CDR3 DNA reads as TGTGCCAGCAGTGAAGTAGCGGGGGGGCCCGGGGAGCTGTTTTTT.

This chain joins TRBV30 and TRBJ1-1, with D perhaps TRBD1 (6 bases). The CDR3 contains 15 residues. Germline V gene sequence: CDR1 GTSNPN, CDR2 SVGIG (reference sequence). Deletions cut 3 bases from V and 0 bases from J, with 14 bases between. The CDR3 coding sequence is TGTGCCTGGAGAGCCCCTGGACAGTTGAACACTGAAGCTTTCTTT. Its protein is CAWRAPGQLNTEAFF.

This clonotype was seen ten or more times. This chain connects TRBV13 to TRBJ2-1, with TRBD2 matching over 7 bases. Germline CDR1 is PRHDT and CDR2 is FYEKMQ (reference sequence). The CDR3 is 13 amino acids. Trimming took 6 bases from V and 5 from J; bases not matched to a gene: 4. CDR3 protein: CASRGGEDNEQFF. The DNA of the CDR3 is TGTGCCAGCAGGGGAGGGGAGGACAATGAGCAGTTCTTC.